This TCR beta chain appears in the sequencing data of a study of blood T cell repertoires in COVID-19. Study-wide context: Acute-phase and convalescent COVID-19 samples originated in the United States, Italy and Spain. T cells, B-cell-depleted T cells, or PBMCs supplied cDNA or gDNA.

The table came from immunoSEQ multiplex PCR; TCRdb's copy has only in-frame clones and leaves some out. This table has 300,000 to 350,000 clones, about 87% appearing once. In germline, CDR1 is MGHRA, CDR2 YSYEKL. The CDR3 sequence is 16 residues long. V was clipped by 0 bases and J by 2 bases, with 11 bases between them. The chain uses TRBV4-1 and TRBJ2-1; the D is unclear. This clonotype originated in a young man with COVID-19, enrolled during active disease. Sequencing was carried out using peripheral blood. CDR3 residues: CASSQDRAATYNEQFF. CDR3 sequence (DNA): TGCGCCAGCAGCCAAGACCGCGCAGCGACCTACAATGAGCAGTTCTTC.